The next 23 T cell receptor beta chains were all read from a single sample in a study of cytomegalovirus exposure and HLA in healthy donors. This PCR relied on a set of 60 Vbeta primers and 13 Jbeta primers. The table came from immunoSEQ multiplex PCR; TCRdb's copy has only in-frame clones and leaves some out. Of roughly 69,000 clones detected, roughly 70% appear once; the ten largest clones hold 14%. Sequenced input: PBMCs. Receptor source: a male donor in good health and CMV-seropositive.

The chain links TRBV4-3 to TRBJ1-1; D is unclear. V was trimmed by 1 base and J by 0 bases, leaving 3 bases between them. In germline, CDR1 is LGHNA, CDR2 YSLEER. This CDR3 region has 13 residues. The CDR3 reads CASSQAVNTEAFF. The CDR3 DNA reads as TGCGCCAGCAGCCAAGCCGTGAACACTGAAGCTTTCTTT.

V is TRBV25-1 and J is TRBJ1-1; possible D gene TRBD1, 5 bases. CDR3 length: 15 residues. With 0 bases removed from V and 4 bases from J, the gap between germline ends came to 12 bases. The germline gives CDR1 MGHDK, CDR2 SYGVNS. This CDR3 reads CASSEYMRGGTEAFF. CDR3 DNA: TGTGCCAGCAGTGAATACATGCGGGGGGGCACTGAAGCTTTCTTT.

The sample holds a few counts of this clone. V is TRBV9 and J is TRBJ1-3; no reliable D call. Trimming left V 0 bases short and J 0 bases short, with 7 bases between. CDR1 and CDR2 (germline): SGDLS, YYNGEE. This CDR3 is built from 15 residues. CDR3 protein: CASSVAVSSGNTIYF. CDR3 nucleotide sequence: TGTGCCAGCAGCGTAGCGGTATCCTCTGGAAACACCATATATTTT.

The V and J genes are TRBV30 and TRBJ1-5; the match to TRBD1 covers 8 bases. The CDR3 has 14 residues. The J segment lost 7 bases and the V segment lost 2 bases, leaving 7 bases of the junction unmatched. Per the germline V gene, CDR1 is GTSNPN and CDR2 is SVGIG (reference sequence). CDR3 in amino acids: CAWSIGQGYQPQHF. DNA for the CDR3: TGTGCCTGGAGTATCGGACAGGGCTACCAGCCCCAGCATTTT.

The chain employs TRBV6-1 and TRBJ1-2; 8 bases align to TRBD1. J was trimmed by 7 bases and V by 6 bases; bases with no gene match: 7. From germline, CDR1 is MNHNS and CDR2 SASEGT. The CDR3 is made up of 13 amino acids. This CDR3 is CASRPDRVGGYTF. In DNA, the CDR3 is TGTGCCAGCAGACCGGACAGGGTGGGTGGCTACACCTTC.

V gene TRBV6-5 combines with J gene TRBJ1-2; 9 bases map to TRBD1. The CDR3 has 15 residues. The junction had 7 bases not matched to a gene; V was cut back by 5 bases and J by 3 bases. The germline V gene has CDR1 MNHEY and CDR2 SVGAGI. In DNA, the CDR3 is TGTGCCAGCAGTAAAACGACAGGGGGGTACTATGGCTACACCTTC. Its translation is CASSKTTGGYYGYTF.

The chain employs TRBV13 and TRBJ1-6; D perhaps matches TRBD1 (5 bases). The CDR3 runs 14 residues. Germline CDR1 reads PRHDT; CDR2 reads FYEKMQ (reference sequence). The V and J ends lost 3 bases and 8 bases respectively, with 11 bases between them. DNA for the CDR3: TGTGCCAGCAGCTTGGCGGGACTCTATTCACCCCTCCACTTT. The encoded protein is CASSLAGLYSPLHF.

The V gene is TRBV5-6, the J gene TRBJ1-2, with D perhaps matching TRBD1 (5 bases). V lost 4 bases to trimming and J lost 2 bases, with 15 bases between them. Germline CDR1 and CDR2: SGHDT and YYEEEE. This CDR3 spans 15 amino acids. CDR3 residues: CASSGEWGLNYGYTF. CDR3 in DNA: TGTGCCAGCAGCGGGGAGTGGGGACTAAACTATGGCTACACCTTC. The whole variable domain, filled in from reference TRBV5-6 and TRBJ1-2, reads DAGVTQSPTHLIKTRGQQVTLRCSPKSGHDTVSWYQQALGQGPQFIFQYYEEEERQRGNFPDRFSGHQFPNYSSELNVNALLLGDSALYLCASSGEWGLNYGYTFGSGTRLTVV.

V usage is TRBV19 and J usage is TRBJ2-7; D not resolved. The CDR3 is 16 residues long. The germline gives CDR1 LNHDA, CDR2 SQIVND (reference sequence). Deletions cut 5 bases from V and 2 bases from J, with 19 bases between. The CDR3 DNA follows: TGTGCCAGTAGTCCGCAACCTAGGAATCCTACCTACGAGCAGTACTTC. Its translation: CASSPQPRNPTYEQYF. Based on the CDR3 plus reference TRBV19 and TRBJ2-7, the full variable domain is DGGITQSPKYLFRKEGQNVTLSCEQNLNHDAMYWYRQDPGQGLRLIYYSQIVNDFQKGDIAEGYSVSREKKESFPLTVTSAQKNPTAFYLCASSPQPRNPTYEQYFGPGTRLTVT.

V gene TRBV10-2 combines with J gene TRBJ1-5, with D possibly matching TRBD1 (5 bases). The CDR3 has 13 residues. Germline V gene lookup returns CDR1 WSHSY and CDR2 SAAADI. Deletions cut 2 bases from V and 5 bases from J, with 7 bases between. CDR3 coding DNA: TGCGCCAGCAGTGAGATAGGGGATCAGCCCCAGCATTTT. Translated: CASSEIGDQPQHF.

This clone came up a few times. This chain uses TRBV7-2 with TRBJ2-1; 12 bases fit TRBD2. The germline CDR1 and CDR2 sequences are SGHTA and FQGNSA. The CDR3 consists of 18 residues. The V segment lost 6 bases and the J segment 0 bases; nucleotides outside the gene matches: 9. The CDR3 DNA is TGTGCCAGCAGTAGACTAGCGGGGGTCCCAAGCTCCTACAATGAGCAGTTCTTC. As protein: CASSRLAGVPSSYNEQFF.

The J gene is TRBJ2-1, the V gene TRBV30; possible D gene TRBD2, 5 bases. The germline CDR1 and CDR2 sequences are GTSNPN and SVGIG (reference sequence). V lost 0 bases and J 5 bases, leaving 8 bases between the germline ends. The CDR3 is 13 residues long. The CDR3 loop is CAWSVTGNNEQFF. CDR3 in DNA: TGTGCCTGGAGTGTAACCGGGAACAATGAGCAGTTCTTC.

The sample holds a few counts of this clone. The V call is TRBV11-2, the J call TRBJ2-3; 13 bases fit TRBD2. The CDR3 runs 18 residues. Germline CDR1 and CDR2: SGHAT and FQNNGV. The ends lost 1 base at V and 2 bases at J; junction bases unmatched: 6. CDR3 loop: CASSLGGTSGAVTDTQYF. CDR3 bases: TGTGCCAGCAGCTTAGGGGGGACTAGCGGGGCCGTCACAGATACGCAGTATTTT.

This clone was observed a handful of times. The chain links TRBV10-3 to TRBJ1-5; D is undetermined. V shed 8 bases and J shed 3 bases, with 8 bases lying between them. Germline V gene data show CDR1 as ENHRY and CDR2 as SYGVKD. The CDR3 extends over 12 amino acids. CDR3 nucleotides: TGTGCCATCCGCGACAACAATCAGCCCCAGCATTTT. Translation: CAIRDNNQPQHF.

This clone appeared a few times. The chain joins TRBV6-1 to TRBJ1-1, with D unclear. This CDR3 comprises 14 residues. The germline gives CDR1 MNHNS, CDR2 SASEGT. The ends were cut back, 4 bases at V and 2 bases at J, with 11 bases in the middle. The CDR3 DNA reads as TGTGCCAGCAGTGGTGCCAGTCTTAACACTGAAGCTTTCTTT. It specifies CASSGASLNTEAFF.

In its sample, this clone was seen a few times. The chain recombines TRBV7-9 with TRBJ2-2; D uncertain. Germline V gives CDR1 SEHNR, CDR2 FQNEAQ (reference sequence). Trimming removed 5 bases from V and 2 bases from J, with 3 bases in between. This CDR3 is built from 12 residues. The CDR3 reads CASSLNTGELFF. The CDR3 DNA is TGTGCCAGCAGCCTAAACACCGGGGAGCTGTTTTTT.

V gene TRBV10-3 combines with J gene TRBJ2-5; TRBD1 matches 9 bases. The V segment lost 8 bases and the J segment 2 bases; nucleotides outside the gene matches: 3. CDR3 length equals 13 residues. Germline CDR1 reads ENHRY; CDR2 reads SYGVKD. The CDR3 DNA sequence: TGTGCCATCGGGGGACAGGGACAAGAGACCCAGTACTTC. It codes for CAIGGQGQETQYF.

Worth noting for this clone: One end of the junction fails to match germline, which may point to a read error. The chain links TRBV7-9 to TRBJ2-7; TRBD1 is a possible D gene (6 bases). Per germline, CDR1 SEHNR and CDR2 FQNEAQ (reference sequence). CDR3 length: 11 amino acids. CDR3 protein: CSSSPRGEQYF. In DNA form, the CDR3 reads TGTTCCAGCAGCCCCAGGGGCGAGCAGTACTTC.

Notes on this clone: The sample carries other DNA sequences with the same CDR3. This CDR3 reads CASSLGQRGDTQYF. CDR3 DNA: TGTGCCAGCAGCTTAGGACAGCGGGGAGATACGCAGTATTTT. The J gene is TRBJ2-3, the V gene TRBV7-7; 7 positions agree with TRBD2. CDR3 length: 14 residues. Trimming at V came to 1 base and at J to 5 bases, leaving 3 bases not matched to a gene. The germline gives CDR1 SSHAT, CDR2 FNYEAQ (reference sequence).

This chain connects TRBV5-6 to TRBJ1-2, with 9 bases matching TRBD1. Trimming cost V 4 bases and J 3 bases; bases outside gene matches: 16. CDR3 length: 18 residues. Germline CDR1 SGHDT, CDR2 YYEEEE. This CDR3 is CASSRVTLWGQGDYGYTF. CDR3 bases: TGTGCCAGCAGCCGGGTAACATTGTGGGGACAGGGCGACTATGGCTACACCTTC.

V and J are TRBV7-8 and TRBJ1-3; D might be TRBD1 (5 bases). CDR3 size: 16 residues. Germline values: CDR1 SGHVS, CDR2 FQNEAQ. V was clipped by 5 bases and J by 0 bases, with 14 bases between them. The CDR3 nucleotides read TGTGCCAGCAGCCCAAGGGGACTGACCTCTGGAAACACCATATATTTT. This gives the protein CASSPRGLTSGNTIYF.

CDR3 DNA sequence: TGTGCCAGCAGGAAGACAGGGGCGAACACCGGGGAGCTGTTTTTT. It translates to CASRKTGANTGELFF. J is TRBJ2-2 and V is TRBV11-2, with 8 bases lining up with TRBD1. CDR1 is SGHAT, CDR2 FQNNGV, per germline. Trimming cost V 6 bases and J 0 bases; bases outside gene matches: 3. CDR3 length: 15 residues.

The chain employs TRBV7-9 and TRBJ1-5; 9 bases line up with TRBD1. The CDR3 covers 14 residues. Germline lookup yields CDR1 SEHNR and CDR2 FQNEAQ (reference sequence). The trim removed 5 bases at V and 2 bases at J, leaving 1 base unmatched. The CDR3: CASSRTGGNQPQHF. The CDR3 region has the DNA TGTGCCAGCAGCCGGACAGGGGGCAATCAGCCCCAGCATTTT.